These T cell receptor beta chains were read from a single sample in a study of OX40 agonist ivuxolimab in advanced cancers. Only in-frame clones appear in the TCRdb table, and some are missing; sequencing was by immunoSEQ multiplex PCR. The profile shows over 55,000 clones, about three quarters of them singletons. Material: CD4+ or CD8+ T cells sorted from blood, obtained in a trial of the OX40 agonist ivuxolimab. The receptors originated from an adult with an advanced solid tumor such as melanoma, head and neck, liver or kidney cancer. The CDR3 runs from the conserved cysteine through the conserved F or W. Fields, in order: V gene, J gene, clone size, D gene, CDR3 protein. D genes are given only for firm matches. The size field is filled for only some rows; it gives once, few, many or a size class.

TRBV4-2	TRBJ2-1	NA	NA	CASSQDQRTYNEQFF
TRBV2	TRBJ2-5	NA	TRBD2	CASRVGGGVETQYF
TRBV5-4	TRBJ2-7	once	TRBD2	CASSTSGSGSYEQYF
TRBV6-1	TRBJ2-2	few	TRBD1	CASSEGDRVKVFF
TRBV9	TRBJ1-3	once	TRBD1	CASGGGQGENTIYF
TRBV29-1	TRBJ2-7	NA	TRBD1	CSAGDSSISYEQYF
TRBV2	TRBJ1-3	NA	NA	CASNPGSSGNTIYF
TRBV5-1	TRBJ1-2	NA	TRBD1	CASSLRPGGTYGYTF
TRBV6-5	TRBJ1-2	NA	NA	CASRPGQSNYGYTF
TRBV7-9	TRBJ2-7	NA	TRBD1	CASSSGQGVGEQYF
TRBV19	TRBJ2-7	NA	TRBD2	CASSPGTSGGFAEQYF
TRBV5-4	TRBJ1-1	NA	NA	CASSLEEGITEAFF
TRBV7-2	TRBJ2-2	NA	NA	CASSLRRLPGGTGELFF
TRBV6-5	TRBJ1-5	NA	NA	CASSYSYGNQPQHF
TRBV27	TRBJ1-6	NA	TRBD1	CASSRQGYNSPLHF
TRBV4-2	TRBJ2-7	NA	NA	CASSSRQTLNEQYF
TRBV6-1	TRBJ2-2	NA	NA	CASSASVDTGELFF
TRBV14	TRBJ1-2	NA	NA	CASSQTGPYGYTF
TRBV7-6	TRBJ2-2	NA	TRBD2	CASSLPRSGRGTGELFF
TRBV4-3	TRBJ1-3	NA	TRBD1	CASSQTPPGTGALPSGNTIYF
TRBV29-1	TRBJ1-6	NA	NA	CSVGDNSPLHF
TRBV19	TRBJ1-5	NA	NA	CASKGGAVNQPQHF
TRBV6-6	TRBJ1-1	NA	TRBD1	CASSNSGTAHTEAFF
TRBV7-8	TRBJ2-7	once	NA	CASNRDLSYEQYF
TRBV7-8	NA	NA	NA	CASSLHQGPSYEQYF
TRBV30	TRBJ2-7	few	NA	CAWTTEDGYEQYF
TRBV28	TRBJ2-2	NA	NA	CASSFAAGRGPGELFF
TRBV4-1	TRBJ2-7	NA	NA	CASSLYLADEQYF
TRBV2	TRBJ1-2	NA	TRBD1	CASSGGQGLGYTF
TRBV5-4	TRBJ1-2	NA	NA	CASSLALSVLSPSNYGYTF
TRBV7-6	TRBJ2-7	NA	NA	CASSPGGAGGPSYEQYF
TRBV7-8	TRBJ2-7	NA	NA	CASSLNTGSYEQYF
TRBV10-3	TRBJ2-1	NA	NA	CAISGDSRSYNEQFF
TRBV7-3	TRBJ2-3	NA	NA	CASSSRARDTQYF
TRBV27	TRBJ2-1	NA	NA	CASSLRYNEQFF
TRBV5-4	TRBJ2-1	NA	NA	CASSSGTRDYNEQFF
TRBV19	TRBJ2-1	NA	TRBD2	CASTRAGGPKEQFF
TRBV2	TRBJ2-7	NA	TRBD1	CASSEVQTGDEQYF
TRBV4-3	TRBJ2-7	once	TRBD1	CASSLSQGAYEQYF
TRBV14	TRBJ2-7	NA	TRBD2	CASSQESGGNGAYEQYF
TRBV2	TRBJ2-7	once	NA	CASSEGRMSYEQYF
TRBV6-5	TRBJ1-3	medium-sized	TRBD1	CASSLTGKGNTIYF
TRBV7-2	TRBJ2-7	NA	NA	CASSLGQAGEQYF
TRBV6-5	TRBJ1-4	NA	NA	CASSRLGEKLFF